This TCR beta chain was found in a study of blood T cell repertoires in COVID-19. Per the authors' pipeline: Estimates of nucleated cell counts were drawn from the amplification of reference gene primers. TCRdb's copy holds only in-frame clones and misses some; the assay was immunoSEQ multiplex PCR. V, J and clone size derive from that table, while D and trimming were established from the DNA sequence. The table has over 85,000 clones, about 90% seen once; the top ten hold over 2%. There are 17 residues in the CDR3. Per germline, CDR1 LGHDT and CDR2 YNNKEL (reference sequence). J was trimmed by 0 bases and V by 4 bases; bases with no gene match: 8.

This sequence joins TRBV3-1 (or the pseudogene TRBV3-2) and TRBJ2-7, with 11 bases fitting TRBD2. The sample taken for sequencing was peripheral blood. The sequence came from a man in his fifties or sixties with active COVID-19. The CDR3 reads CASSPSLAGGNSYEQYF. The CDR3 DNA follows: TGTGCCAGCAGCCCCAGTCTAGCGGGGGGCAACTCCTACGAGCAGTACTTC.